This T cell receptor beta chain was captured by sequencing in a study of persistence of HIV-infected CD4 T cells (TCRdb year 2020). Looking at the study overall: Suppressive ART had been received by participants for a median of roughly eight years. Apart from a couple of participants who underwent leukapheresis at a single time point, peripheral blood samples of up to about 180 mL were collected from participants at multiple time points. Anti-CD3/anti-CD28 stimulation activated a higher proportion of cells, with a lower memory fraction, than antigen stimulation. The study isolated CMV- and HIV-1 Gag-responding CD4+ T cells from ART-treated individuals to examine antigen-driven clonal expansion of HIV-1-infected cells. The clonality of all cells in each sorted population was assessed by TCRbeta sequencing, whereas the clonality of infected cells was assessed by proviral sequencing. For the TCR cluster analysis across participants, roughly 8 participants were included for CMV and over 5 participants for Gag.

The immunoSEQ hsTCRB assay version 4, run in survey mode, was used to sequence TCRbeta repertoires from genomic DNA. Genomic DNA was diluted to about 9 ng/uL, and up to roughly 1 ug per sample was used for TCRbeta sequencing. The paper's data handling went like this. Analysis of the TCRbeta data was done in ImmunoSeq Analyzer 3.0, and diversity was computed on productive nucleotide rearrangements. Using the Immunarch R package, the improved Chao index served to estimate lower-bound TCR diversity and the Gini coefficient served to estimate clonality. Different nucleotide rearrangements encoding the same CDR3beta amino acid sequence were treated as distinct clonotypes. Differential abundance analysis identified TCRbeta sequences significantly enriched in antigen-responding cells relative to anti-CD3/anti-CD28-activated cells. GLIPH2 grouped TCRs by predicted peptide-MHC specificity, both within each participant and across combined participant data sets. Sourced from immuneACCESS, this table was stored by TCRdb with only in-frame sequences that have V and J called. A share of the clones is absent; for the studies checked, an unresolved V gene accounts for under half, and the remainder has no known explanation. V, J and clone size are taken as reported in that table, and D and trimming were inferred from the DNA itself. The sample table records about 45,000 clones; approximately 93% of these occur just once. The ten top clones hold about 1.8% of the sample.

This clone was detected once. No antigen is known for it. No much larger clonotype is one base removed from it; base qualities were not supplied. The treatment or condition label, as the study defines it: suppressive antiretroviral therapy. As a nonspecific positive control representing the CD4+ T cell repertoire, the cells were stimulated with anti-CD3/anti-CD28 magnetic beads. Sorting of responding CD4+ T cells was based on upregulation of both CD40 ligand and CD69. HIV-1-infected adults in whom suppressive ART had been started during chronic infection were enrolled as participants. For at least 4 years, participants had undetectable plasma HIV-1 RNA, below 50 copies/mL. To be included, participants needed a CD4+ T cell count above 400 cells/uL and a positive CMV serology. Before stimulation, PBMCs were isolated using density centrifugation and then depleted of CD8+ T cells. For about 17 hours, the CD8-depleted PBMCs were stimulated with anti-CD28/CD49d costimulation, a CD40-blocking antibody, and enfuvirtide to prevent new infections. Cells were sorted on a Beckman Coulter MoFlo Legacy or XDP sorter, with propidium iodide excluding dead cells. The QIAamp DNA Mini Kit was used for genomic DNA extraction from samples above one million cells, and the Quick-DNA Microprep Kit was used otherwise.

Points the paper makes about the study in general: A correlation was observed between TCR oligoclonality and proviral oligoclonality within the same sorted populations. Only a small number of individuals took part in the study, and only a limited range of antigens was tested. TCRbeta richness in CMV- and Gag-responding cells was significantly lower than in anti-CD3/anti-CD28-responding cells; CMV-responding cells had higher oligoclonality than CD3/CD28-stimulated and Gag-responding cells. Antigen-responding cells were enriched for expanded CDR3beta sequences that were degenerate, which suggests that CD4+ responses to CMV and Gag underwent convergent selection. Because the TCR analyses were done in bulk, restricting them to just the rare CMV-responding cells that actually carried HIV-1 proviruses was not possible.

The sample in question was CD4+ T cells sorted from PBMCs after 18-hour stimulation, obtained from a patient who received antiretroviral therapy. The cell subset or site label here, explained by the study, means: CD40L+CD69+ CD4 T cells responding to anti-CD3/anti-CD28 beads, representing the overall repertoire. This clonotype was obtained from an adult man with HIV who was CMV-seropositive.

The CDR3 region reads CASSLEGPDQPQHF. The sequence in DNA is TGCGCCAGCAGCTTGGAAGGGCCTGATCAGCCCCAGCATTTT. The chain joins TRBV5-1 to TRBJ1-5, with the D gene too uncertain to name. Cut back by 0 bases and 5 bases, the V and J ends lie 9 bases apart. In the germline V gene, CDR1 corresponds to SGHRS and CDR2 to YFSETQ. Including cysteine and phenylalanine, the CDR3 has 14 amino acids. The only DNA kept is the CDR3, 42 bases in frame from the first base.